The TCR beta chain under discussion was sequenced for a study of blood T cell repertoires in COVID-19. This CDR3 spans 14 amino acids. V lost 3 bases, J lost 7 bases, and 14 bases lay in between. Germline lookup yields CDR1 KGHDR and CDR2 SFDVKD. Authors' analysis steps: It was from reference gene primer amplification that nucleated cell counts were estimated. TCRdb's copy holds only in-frame clones and misses some; the assay was immunoSEQ multiplex PCR. The V and J calls and clone size were taken over from that table, and D and trimming were inferred from the DNA. Altogether under 85,000 clones are present, approximately 85% being singletons, with the ten largest covering over 2.5%.

The sample was peripheral blood. V gene TRBV24-1 combines with J gene TRBJ1-2; no clear D. The TCR sequence derives from a man at least 80 years old with acute or convalescent COVID-19. CDR3 sequence reads: CATSDPMKDSGYTF. DNA of the CDR3: TGTGCCACCAGTGATCCAATGAAAGACTCTGGCTACACCTTC.